This T cell receptor beta chain derives from a study of blood T cell repertoires in COVID-19. As for the study in general: From the United States, Italy and Spain came samples of acute and convalescent COVID-19. T cells, B-cell-depleted T cells, or PBMCs supplied cDNA or gDNA.

Per the original data handling: Amplification of reference gene primers was used by the study to estimate nucleated cell counts. Only in-frame clones appear in the TCRdb table, and some are missing; sequencing was by immunoSEQ multiplex PCR. V and J calls and clone size come straight from that table; D and trimming were deduced from the DNA. The data show around 250,000 clones, with around 87% seen just once and about 3.6% held by the top ten. J lost 8 bases, V lost 5 bases, and 8 bases had no gene match. Germline CDR1 MDHEN, CDR2 SYDVKM. This CDR3 is 14 amino acids long. This clone has a count of ten or more.

The source is a man younger than 35 with active or convalescent COVID-19. This chain joins TRBV28 and TRBJ1-4; TRBD1 aligns across 7 bases. Sequencing input: peripheral blood. Here the CDR3 DNA reads TGTGCCAGCAGTACTGCAGACAGGGTCGAAAAACTGTTTTTT. It is translated as CASSTADRVEKLFF.